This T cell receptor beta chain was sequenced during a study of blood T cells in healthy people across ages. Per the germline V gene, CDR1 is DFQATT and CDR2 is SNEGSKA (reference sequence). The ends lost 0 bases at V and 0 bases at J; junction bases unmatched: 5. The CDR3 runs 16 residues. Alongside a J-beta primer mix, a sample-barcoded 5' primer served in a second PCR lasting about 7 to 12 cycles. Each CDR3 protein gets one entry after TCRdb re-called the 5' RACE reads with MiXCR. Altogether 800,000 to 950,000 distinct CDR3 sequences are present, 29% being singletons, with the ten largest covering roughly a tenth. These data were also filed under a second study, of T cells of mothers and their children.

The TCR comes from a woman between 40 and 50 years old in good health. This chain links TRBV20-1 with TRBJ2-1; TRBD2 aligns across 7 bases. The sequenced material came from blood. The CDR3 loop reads CSARDGAGYSYNEQFF. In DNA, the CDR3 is TGCAGTGCTAGAGATGGAGCGGGATACTCCTACAATGAGCAGTTCTTC.